These T cell receptor beta chains were read from a single sample in a study of PD-L1 blockade in urothelial cancer. Data came from immunoSEQ multiplex PCR; TCRdb stores just in-frame clones and leaves some out. This sample has tens of thousands of clones, with 90% found just once. The sample consisted of PBMCs, taken around atezolizumab (anti-PD-L1) treatment. Every receptor here comes from a man in his sixties with urothelial cancer. The CDR3 runs from the conserved cysteine through the conserved F or W. A D gene is named only where the DNA matches it firmly. Rows may omit the clone size; those that give it use once, few, many or a size class.

>TRBJ2-5|TRBD1|.|TRBV7-2
TGTGCCAGCAGCTCGACTATCGGGACAGAACAAGAGACCCAGTACTTC
CASSSTIGTEQETQYF
>TRBJ2-2|.|.|TRBV6-1
TGTGCCAGTCAACACCGGGACACTAACACCGGGGAGCTGTTTTTT
CASQHRDTNTGELFF
>TRBJ2-1|.|.|TRBV4-1
TGCGCCAGCAGCCAGCCGGGCGGGAAGGATGAGCAGTTCTTC
CASSQPGGKDEQFF
>TRBJ2-1|.|.|TRBV5-4
TGTGCCAGCAGCTTGGTTTCACCGAGAGCTGAGCAGTTCTTC
CASSLVSPRAEQFF
>TRBJ1-2|.|.|TRBV28
TGTGCCAGCAGCCCCGCAGCCGGCCAGGGTAACTATGGCTACACCTTC
CASSPAAGQGNYGYTF
>TRBJ2-7|.|.|TRBV5-4
TGTGCCAGCAGCTTGGCAGGCTCCTACGAGCAGTACTTC
CASSLAGSYEQYF
>TRBJ2-1|TRBD2|once|TRBV11-2
TGTGCCAGCGGAGGTAGCGGGGGAAGCTACAATGAGCAGTTCTTC
CASGGSGGSYNEQFF
>TRBJ1-1|TRBD1|.|TRBV19
TGTGCCAGTAGTAGACAGGGGAGCACTGAAGCTTTCTTT
CASSRQGSTEAFF
>TRBJ2-6|TRBD1|once|TRBV4-3
TGCGCCAGCAGCCGGGGTTATGGACAGGAGTCGGGGGCCAACGTCCTGACTTTC
CASSRGYGQESGANVLTF
>TRBJ2-7|.|.|TRBV7-2
TGTGCCAGCAGCTTTTTCTCGATTAGCTCCTACGAGCAGTACTTC
CASSFFSISSYEQYF
>TRBJ2-7|.|.|TRBV30
TGTGCCTGGAGTGTTCCTGGGGGGTATTTCATATACGAGCAGTACTTC
CAWSVPGGYFIYEQYF
>TRBJ2-6|TRBD1|.|TRBV11-2
TGTGCCAGCAGCCCACTGGGACAGGGCCTCTCTGGGGCCAACGTCCTGACTTTC
CASSPLGQGLSGANVLTF
>TRBJ2-1|TRBD2|.|TRBV7-3
TGTGCCAGCAGCAAAACTAGCGGGCCACGAAATGAGCAGTTCTTC
CASSKTSGPRNEQFF
>TRBJ2-7|TRBD2|.|TRBV9
TGTGCCAGCAGCGAGACTAGCGGGGTCCACGAGCAGTACTTC
CASSETSGVHEQYF
>TRBJ2-1|TRBD2|.|TRBV7-6
TGTGCCAGCAGCTCCCGGGGGGCAGCGGGAGCCTCCTACAATGAGCAGTTCTTC
CASSSRGAAGASYNEQFF
>TRBJ2-7|TRBD1|.|TRBV6-1
TGTGCCAGCAGCCGCGGGGACAGGGAGCTTTACGAGCAGTACTTC
CASSRGDRELYEQYF
>TRBJ2-1|TRBD2|.|TRBV9
TGTGCCAGCAGCGCCCGGGGGGACTCCTACAATGAGCAGTTCTTC
CASSARGDSYNEQFF
>TRBJ1-3|TRBD1|.|TRBV28
TGTGCCAGCAGCATCAAGACAGGGGTCGGAAACACCATATATTTT
CASSIKTGVGNTIYF
>TRBJ1-1|.|few|TRBV7-9
TGTGCCAGCAGCTTAAGGGTCGGCGGGCCTTGGGACACTGAAGCTTTCTTT
CASSLRVGGPWDTEAFF
>TRBJ2-7|TRBD2|once|TRBV9
TGTGCCAGCAGCGAGGGGCCGGGACTAGCGGGCTACGAGCAGTACTTC
CASSEGPGLAGYEQYF
>TRBJ2-3|.|.|TRBV4-1
TGCGCCAGCAGCCTCTATTCCGGGGATACCACAGATACGCAGTATTTT
CASSLYSGDTTDTQYF
>TRBJ1-2|TRBD1|.|TRBV29-1
TGCAGCGTTGAAGCCCAAGGACAGGGACATGGCTACACCTTC
CSVEAQGQGHGYTF
>TRBJ1-4|.|once|TRBV11-2
TGTGCCAGCAGCTCGGGGGGAGTCAGTGAAAAACTGTTTTTT
CASSSGGVSEKLFF
>TRBJ2-5|.|.|TRBV7-9
TGTGCCAGCAGCTTAGAAGGGAGTAAGACCCAGTACTTC
CASSLEGSKTQYF
>TRBJ1-6|.|.|TRBV25-1
TGTGCCAGCAGTGAATATTCAGGGAAGGGTTCACCCCTCCACTTT
CASSEYSGKGSPLHF
>TRBJ1-1|.|.|TRBV28
TGTGCCAGCAGTTTAAGGCAGGGGAACACTGAAGCTTTCTTT
CASSLRQGNTEAFF
>TRBJ1-2|TRBD1|.|TRBV7-8
TGTGCCAGCAGCTTGGGGACAGGGGTTGTGTATGGCTACACCTTC
CASSLGTGVVYGYTF
>TRBJ2-7|TRBD1|.|TRBV5-1
TGCGCCAGCAGACGGGACAGGTACGAGCAGTACTTC
CASRRDRYEQYF
>TRBJ2-7|TRBD1|.|TRBV7-2
TGTGCCAGCAGCCCCGGACAGGGTCCGTACGAGCAGTACTTC
CASSPGQGPYEQYF
>TRBJ1-4|TRBD1|.|TRBV2
TGTGCCAGCACGGAGCAGGGGGTTAGGCATGAAAAACTGTTTTTT
CASTEQGVRHEKLFF
>TRBJ2-7|TRBD2|.|TRBV7-2
TGTGCCAGCAGCGGGGTTCGGAAGCGGGGCTCCTACGAGCAGTACTTC
CASSGVRKRGSYEQYF
>TRBJ1-2|TRBD1|.|TRBV9
TGTGCCAGCAGCCCGGGGACAGGAGGGACCTATGGCTACACCTTC
CASSPGTGGTYGYTF
>TRBJ2-6|.|.|TRBV23-1
TGCGCCAGCAGACAGGATTCTGGGGCCAACGTCCTGACTTTC
CASRQDSGANVLTF
>TRBJ1-2|.|.|TRBV4-3
TGCGCCAGCAGCCAATCGGACATATCAAACTATGGCTACACCTTC
CASSQSDISNYGYTF
>TRBJ2-7|.|.|TRBV4-2
TGTGCCAGCAGCCAAGATCTAGGGGGTTTCTACGAGCAGTACTTC
CASSQDLGGFYEQYF
>TRBJ1-1|.|.|TRBV6-4
TGTGCCAGCAAGGCAGGGGAGACCACTGAAGCTTTCTTT
CASKAGETTEAFF
>TRBJ1-4|TRBD1|.|TRBV28
TGTGCCAGCAGCTCCGGACAGGATGAAAAACTGTTTTTT
CASSSGQDEKLFF
>TRBJ1-5|.|.|TRBV10-2
TGCGCCAGCAGTGAGGAATCGGGGGGTCAGCCCCAGCATTTT
CASSEESGGQPQHF
>TRBJ2-7|.|.|TRBV5-4
TGTGCCAGCAGCGGGGACACCACCTACGAGCAGTACTTC
CASSGDTTYEQYF
>TRBJ2-3|TRBD2|.|TRBV7-2
TGTGCCAGCAGCTTATGGACTAGCGGGAGAGGGGGTACAGATACGCAGTATTTT
CASSLWTSGRGGTDTQYF
>TRBJ1-4|.|.|TRBV2
TGTGCCAGCAGTAAGGACAGTGAGGTCAGATTTACTAATGAAAAACTGTTTTTT
CASSKDSEVRFTNEKLFF
>TRBJ1-6|.|few|TRBV6-5
TGTGCCAGCAGTTACGGGCCGATTAATTCACCCCTCCACTTT
CASSYGPINSPLHF
>TRBJ2-3|TRBD2|.|TRBV10-3
TGTGCCATCAGTTCCATAGCGGGAGAGGACGATACGCAGTATTTT
CAISSIAGEDDTQYF
>TRBJ2-2|.|.|TRBV5-1
TGCGCCAGCAGCTTGGGACAAACGAACACCGGGGAGCTGTTTTTT
CASSLGQTNTGELFF
>TRBJ1-1|.|few|TRBV7-2
TGTGCCAGCAGTCTTACAGTCAACACTGAAGCTTTCTTT
CASSLTVNTEAFF
>TRBJ1-1|TRBD1|.|TRBV5-1
TGCGCCAGCAGCCAGCAGCAGGGGGCTGAAGCTTTCTTT
CASSQQQGAEAFF
>TRBJ1-5|.|.|TRBV2
TGTGCCAGCAGTGAACAGGTCCTAAGCAATCAGCCCCAGCATTTT
CASSEQVLSNQPQHF
>TRBJ2-7|TRBD2|.|TRBV7-2
TGTGCCAGCAGCTGGACTAGCGGTGGGGAGAACGAGCAGTACTTC
CASSWTSGGENEQYF
>TRBJ1-1|.|.|TRBV5-4
TGTGCCAGCAGCTTGGCTTCGGGTTTAAACACTGAAGCTTTCTTT
CASSLASGLNTEAFF